This TCR beta chain was observed in a study of cytomegalovirus exposure and HLA in healthy donors. With 60 Vbeta and 13 Jbeta primers, the PCR was carried out. The table came from immunoSEQ multiplex PCR; TCRdb's copy has only in-frame clones and leaves some out. The sample has about 72,000 clones; about four fifths are singletons. The clonotype originates from a man between 40 and 49 years old in good health and CMV-seronegative. Material: PBMCs.

CDR3 residues: CASSQGPYTGELFF. The CDR3 DNA follows: TGCGCCAGCAGCCAAGGGCCGTACACCGGGGAGCTGTTTTTT. This sequence joins TRBV4-3 and TRBJ2-2; no clear D gene. The V and J ends lost 1 base and 3 bases respectively, with 6 bases between them. The CDR3 runs to 14 residues. Germline assignment: CDR1 LGHNA and CDR2 YSLEER.